This passage covers 30 T cell receptor beta chains from one sample sequenced in a study of cytomegalovirus exposure and HLA in healthy donors. The PCR used 60 Vbeta and 13 Jbeta primers. TCRdb's copy holds only in-frame clones and misses some; the assay was immunoSEQ multiplex PCR. The data hold 63,000 or so clones, with 73% observed a single time. The sequencing input was PBMCs. The receptors come from a man aged 45-65 years in good health and CMV-seronegative.

The chain joins TRBV9 to TRBJ2-7; 7 bases match TRBD1. V lost 3 bases to trimming and J lost 2 bases; unmatched junction nucleotides: 11. Per the germline V gene, CDR1 is SGDLS and CDR2 is YYNGEE. CDR3 length: 16 residues. In DNA, the CDR3 is TGTGCCAGCAGCGCTGCGGACAGGCTGCAACCCTACGAGCAGTACTTC. Its translation is CASSAADRLQPYEQYF. The variable domain in full, completed from reference TRBV9 and TRBJ2-7, reads DSGVTQTPKHLITATGQRVTLRCSPRSGDLSVYWYQQSLDQGLQFLIQYYNGEERAKGNILERFSAQQFPDLHSELNLSSLELGDSALYFCASSAADRLQPYEQYFGPGTRLTVT.

The chain links TRBV7-9 to TRBJ2-2, with D perhaps TRBD2 (6 bases). V was clipped by 5 bases and J by 6 bases, with 10 bases between them. Germline assignment: CDR1 SEHNR and CDR2 FQNEAQ (reference sequence). There are 13 residues in the CDR3. The CDR3 loop reads CASSPPSAGELFF. CDR3 bases: TGTGCCAGCAGCCCGCCTAGCGCCGGGGAGCTGTTTTTT.

The rearrangement joins TRBV30 to TRBJ1-2, with 10 bases matching TRBD1. J gave up 6 bases and V 0 bases, and 10 bases lay outside the gene matches. The germline V gene has CDR1 GTSNPN and CDR2 SVGIG (reference sequence). CDR3 length: 16 residues. CDR3 DNA: TGTGCCTGGAGTGTGTTGCCGGGACAGGGGCTCGATGGCTACACCTTC. Its protein is CAWSVLPGQGLDGYTF.

This clone is deemed medium-sized. This chain joins TRBV4-1 and TRBJ2-5, with 9 bases matching TRBD2. Losses at the gene ends were 6 bases for V and 5 bases for J; bases not matched to a gene: 4. This CDR3 is 13 amino acids long. Germline V CDR1 and CDR2: MGHRA, YSYEKL. CDR3 coding DNA: TGCGCCAGCAGTCCTAGCGGGATGGAGACCCAGTACTTC. It yields the protein CASSPSGMETQYF.

This clone was recorded a few times. The chain joins TRBV19 to TRBJ2-5, with 7 bases identical to TRBD1. V shed 6 bases and J 5 bases; nucleotides not matched to a gene: 12. The CDR3 spans 15 residues. Looked up from germline, CDR1 is LNHDA and CDR2 is SQIVND (reference sequence). The CDR3 DNA follows: TGTGCCAGTAGCACCTCAGGGGGTGGAGTGGAGACCCAGTACTTC. Its protein product is CASSTSGGGVETQYF.

CDR3 sequence reads: CASSRDRAFTDTQYF. CDR3 in DNA: TGTGCCAGCAGCAGGGACAGGGCTTTCACAGATACGCAGTATTTT. The chain recombines TRBV11-3 with TRBJ2-3; TRBD1 matches at 9 bases. This CDR3 has 15 residues. Germline V gives CDR1 SGHNT, CDR2 YENEEA. Losses at the gene ends were 5 bases for V and 2 bases for J; bases not matched to a gene: 5.

This clone appeared once. The chain links TRBV4-1 to TRBJ1-1; D is perhaps TRBD1 (5 bases). CDR1 is MGHRA and CDR2 is YSYEKL in the germline V gene. The CDR3 sequence is 16 residues long. V lost 4 bases, J lost 6 bases, and 21 bases lay in between. Here the CDR3 DNA reads TGCGCCAGCAGCCCATCGGCTGGAAGACAGATCGCTGAAGCTTTCTTT. Protein: CASSPSAGRQIAEAFF.

The V gene is TRBV5-8, the J gene TRBJ1-3; a weak D match, TRBD1 (6 bases). Germline CDR1 reads SGHTS; CDR2 reads YDEGEE. This CDR3 has 15 residues. V shed 1 base and J shed 4 bases, with 12 bases lying between them. In nucleotides, the CDR3 is TGTGCCAGCAGCTTGCAGGGGATAAGCGGAAACACCATATATTTT. Encoded protein: CASSLQGISGNTIYF.

The chain links TRBV19 to TRBJ1-2; TRBD1 aligns across 7 bases. Germline V lookup: CDR1 LNHDA, CDR2 SQIVND (reference sequence). This CDR3 spans 15 amino acids. The V segment lost 6 bases and the J segment 5 bases; nucleotides outside the gene matches: 12. Written as DNA, the CDR3 is TGTGCCAGTAGCTTATCCCCGACAGGGTCTTATGGCTACACCTTC. This codes for CASSLSPTGSYGYTF. The complete variable domain, with remaining parts taken from reference TRBV19 and TRBJ1-2, reads DGGITQSPKYLFRKEGQNVTLSCEQNLNHDAMYWYRQDPGQGLRLIYYSQIVNDFQKGDIAEGYSVSREKKESFPLTVTSAQKNPTAFYLCASSLSPTGSYGYTFGSGTRLTVV.

This clone was detected only a few times. The V gene is TRBV6-1, the J gene TRBJ2-2, with D possibly TRBD2 on 7 matching bases. Trimming took off 8 bases at V and 4 bases at J, with 17 bases between the two ends. The CDR3 consists of 15 residues. Germline V gene sequence: CDR1 MNHNS, CDR2 SASEGT. In DNA, the CDR3 is TGTGCCAGCCGGGGAGGGGGTGCGGTCACCGGGGAGCTGTTTTTT. Its protein is CASRGGGAVTGELFF.

This chain joins TRBV7-8 and TRBJ1-5; D is uncertain. V shed 5 bases and J shed 0 bases, with 11 bases lying between them. Germline lookup yields CDR1 SGHVS and CDR2 FQNEAQ. The CDR3 has 15 amino acids. Here the CDR3 DNA reads TGTGCCAGCAGCCGGGGTCTCGATAGCAATCAGCCCCAGCATTTT. This translates into CASSRGLDSNQPQHF.

V usage is TRBV5-6 and J usage is TRBJ1-5; 10 bases are shared with TRBD1. V was pared by 0 bases and J by 4 bases, with 7 bases of the junction left unmatched. This CDR3 has 17 residues. Germline V gene sequence: CDR1 SGHDT, CDR2 YYEEEE. CDR3 sequence reads: CASSLAGGQGNNQPQHF. As DNA, the CDR3 is TGTGCCAGCAGCTTGGCCGGGGGACAGGGGAATAATCAGCCCCAGCATTTT.

The rearrangement uses TRBV25-1 and TRBJ1-3; no clear D. The CDR3 contains 14 residues. V was trimmed by 0 bases and J by 13 bases, leaving 16 bases between them. Germline lookup yields CDR1 MGHDK and CDR2 SYGVNS. The CDR3 protein is CASSEYSALGGIYF. CDR3 bases: TGTGCCAGCAGTGAATATTCTGCTCTAGGCGGGATATATTTT.

The rearrangement links TRBV10-2 to TRBJ2-2; D not resolved. In germline, CDR1 is WSHSY, CDR2 SAAADI. This CDR3 is built from 16 residues. V was pared by 5 bases and J by 0 bases, with 13 bases between. CDR3 nucleotide sequence: TGCGCCAGCAGTTTTCTTTCTTCCTCGAACACCGGGGAGCTGTTTTTT. Translating gives CASSFLSSSNTGELFF.

The rearrangement links TRBV5-6 to TRBJ1-4, with 7 bases that match TRBD1. V dropped 3 bases and J dropped 0; count of bases not matched to a gene: 5. CDR1 is SGHDT and CDR2 is YYEEEE in the germline V gene. The CDR3 covers 16 residues. The DNA of the CDR3 is TGTGCCAGCAGCTCGTCAGGGGGAGCAACTAATGAAAAACTGTTTTTT. Translated, it gives CASSSSGGATNEKLFF.

The chain is built from TRBV2 and TRBJ1-5, with TRBD1 matching over 7 bases. The CDR3 contains 16 residues. Germline CDR1 and CDR2: SNHLY and FYNNEI. The V segment lost 5 bases and the J segment 4 bases; nucleotides outside the gene matches: 11. DNA for the CDR3: TGTGCCAGCAGTTTCGAGGGGGCGATGTATAATCAGCCCCAGCATTTT. Translating it yields CASSFEGAMYNQPQHF.

The V call is TRBV29-1, the J call TRBJ1-1, with 8 bases that match TRBD1. This CDR3 contains 13 residues. V was pared by 0 bases and J by 8 bases, with 5 bases of the junction left unmatched. Germline V CDR1 and CDR2: SQVTM, ANQGSEA. CDR3: CSVEEQQGGEAFF. The CDR3 DNA reads TGCAGCGTTGAAGAACAACAGGGGGGGGAAGCTTTCTTT.

This clone appeared once. The chain joins TRBV28 to TRBJ2-7, with TRBD1 matching 11 bases. The V segment lost 6 bases and the J segment 2 bases; nucleotides outside the gene matches: 3. Looked up from germline, CDR1 is MDHEN and CDR2 is SYDVKM. This CDR3 contains 14 residues. CDR3 sequence reads: CASRGQGGAYEQYF. The CDR3 DNA reads as TGTGCCAGCAGGGGACAGGGGGGAGCCTACGAGCAGTACTTC. Full variable domain (remainder filled in from reference TRBV28 and TRBJ2-7): DVKVTQSSRYLVKRTGEKVFLECVQDMDHENMFWYRQDPGLGLRLIYFSYDVKMKEKGDIPEGYSVSREKKERFSLILESASTNQTSMYLCASRGQGGAYEQYFGPGTRLTVT.

The genes are TRBV5-1 and TRBJ1-3; D is possibly TRBD1 (6 bases). CDR3 length equals 16 residues. V dropped 0 bases and J dropped 0 bases, with 10 bases sitting between them. Germline CDR1 is SGHRS and CDR2 is YFSETQ. The CDR3 DNA reads TGCGCCAGCAGCTTGGGTGGGACAAGCTCTGGAAACACCATATATTTT. Translation: CASSLGGTSSGNTIYF.

This chain links TRBV2 with TRBJ2-7; TRBD1 aligns across 10 bases. This CDR3 has 12 amino acids. From germline, CDR1 is SNHLY and CDR2 FYNNEI. With V trimmed by 10 bases and J by 3 bases, 3 bases remained unmatched. The CDR3 loop is CATGQGVYEQYF. The CDR3 DNA is TGTGCCACCGGACAGGGGGTCTACGAGCAGTACTTC.

The V call is TRBV6-5, the J call TRBJ1-4; the match to TRBD1 covers 8 bases. The length of the CDR3 is 14 residues. Germline V CDR1 and CDR2: MNHEY, SVGAGI. Germline trimming cut 7 bases from V and 7 bases from J; bases unmatched to any gene: 8. The CDR3 protein is CASKLDRVVEKLFF. In DNA form, the CDR3 reads TGTGCCAGCAAATTGGACAGGGTAGTTGAAAAACTGTTTTTT.

This clone has only a few counts. This chain links TRBV11-3 with TRBJ1-5; D not resolved. The V end lost 5 bases, the J end lost 0 bases, and 5 bases lay between the germline ends. The CDR3 is 13 amino acids. CDR1 is SGHNT, CDR2 YENEEA, per germline. The CDR3 is CASSLYSNQPQHF. CDR3 DNA sequence: TGTGCCAGCAGCCTCTATAGCAATCAGCCCCAGCATTTT. The variable domain in full, with the rest retrieved from reference TRBV11-3 and TRBJ1-5, is EAGVVQSPRYKIIEKKQPVAFWCNPISGHNTLYWYLQNLGQGPELLIRYENEEAVDDSQLPKDRFSAERLKGVDSTLKIQPAELGDSAVYLCASSLYSNQPQHFGDGTRLSIL.

This chain connects TRBV30 to TRBJ2-1; 9 bases are a match to TRBD2. V dropped 0 bases and J dropped 12; count of bases not matched to a gene: 9. Germline CDR1 and CDR2: GTSNPN and SVGIG (reference sequence). The length of the CDR3 is 14 residues. CDR3 DNA sequence: TGTGCCTGGAGTGTGCGGGGGGGTAATGTAGTGCAGTTCTTC. It yields the protein CAWSVRGGNVVQFF.

This rearrangement joins TRBV5-1 to TRBJ2-6; 13 bases match TRBD2. V was pared by 4 bases and J by 4 bases, with 11 bases of the junction left unmatched. The CDR3 spans 19 residues. Germline CDR1 reads SGHRS; CDR2 reads YFSETQ. CDR3 sequence reads: CASSATLAGGLEGANVLTF. CDR3 sequence (DNA): TGCGCCAGCAGCGCCACACTAGCGGGGGGGCTAGAGGGGGCCAACGTCCTGACTTTC.

As to this clone: In the same sample, other DNA sequences code for this CDR3. The gene calls are TRBV30 and TRBJ2-7, with 8 positions matching TRBD1. J gave up 1 base and V 3 bases, and 5 bases lay outside the gene matches. Germline CDR1 and CDR2: GTSNPN and SVGIG (reference sequence). The CDR3 has 14 amino acids. The CDR3 protein is CAWSTGQGSYEQYF. The DNA of the CDR3 is TGTGCCTGGAGCACCGGACAGGGTTCCTACGAGCAGTACTTC.

The genes are TRBV14 and TRBJ2-2; 11 bases match TRBD2. The V segment lost 2 bases and the J segment 1 base; nucleotides outside the gene matches: 6. CDR1 is SGHDN, CDR2 FVKESK, per germline. This CDR3 has 18 residues. CDR3 sequence (DNA): TGTGCCAGCAGCCAACCACTAGCGGGGGCCCTGAACACCGGGGAGCTGTTTTTT. It is translated as CASSQPLAGALNTGELFF.

This clone was counted between two and nine times. The J gene is TRBJ2-2, the V gene TRBV5-1; 12 positions agree with TRBD2. V shed 4 bases and J 4 bases; nucleotides not matched to a gene: 5. Germline V gives CDR1 SGHRS, CDR2 YFSETQ. The CDR3 contains 16 residues. The CDR3 loop is CASSPSGGGFTGELFF. DNA of the CDR3: TGCGCCAGCAGCCCTAGCGGGGGGGGATTCACCGGGGAGCTGTTTTTT.

This clone was detected only once. The chain has TRBV7-2 and TRBJ2-7, with TRBD1 identical over 10 bases. With 5 bases clipped from V and 6 bases from J, the junction kept 7 bases outside the gene matches. This CDR3 comprises 14 residues. Germline V gives CDR1 SGHTA, CDR2 FQGNSA. The CDR3 reads CASSRRDRGSEQYF. The CDR3, as DNA: TGTGCCAGCAGCCGACGGGACAGGGGTTCCGAGCAGTACTTC. Full variable domain (rest looked up from reference TRBV7-2 and TRBJ2-7): GAGVSQSPSNKVTEKGKDVELRCDPISGHTALYWYRQSLGQGLEFLIYFQGNSAPDKSGLPSDRFSAERTGGSVSTLTIQRTQQEDSAVYLCASSRRDRGSEQYFGPGTRLTVT.

The rearrangement joins TRBV30 to TRBJ1-1; TRBD1 agrees at 7 bases. The junction had 9 bases not matched to a gene; V was cut back by 4 bases and J by 4 bases. CDR3 length: 14 amino acids. Looked up from germline, CDR1 is GTSNPN and CDR2 is SVGIG (reference sequence). The CDR3 loop reads CAWNPGGMSTEAFF. The DNA of the CDR3 is TGTGCCTGGAACCCAGGGGGAATGAGCACTGAAGCTTTCTTT.

The chain couples TRBV6-1 to TRBJ1-5; 9 positions agree with TRBD1. CDR1 MNHNS and CDR2 SASEGT come from the germline V gene. This CDR3 has 14 amino acids. The V gene end was trimmed by 7 bases and the J gene end by 9 bases; junction bases not matched to a gene: 10. CDR3: CASIEDRGVWPQHF. CDR3 nucleotides: TGTGCCAGCATAGAAGACAGGGGGGTTTGGCCCCAGCATTTT.